Listed here are 21 T cell receptor beta chains from one sample, sequenced in a study of blood T cell repertoires in COVID-19 (dated by TCRdb to 2020 to 2021). Libraries were constructed by the immunoSEQ multiplex PCR assay. The immuneACCESS repertoire file appears here via TCRdb, limited to in-frame rearrangements. These files lack a portion of the clones; in checked studies, under half of the deficit traces to unresolved V genes, and the cause of the others is not known. This sample gives fewer than 250,000 clones in total; around 84% of them show up just once. The top ten clonotypes cover 10% to 13% of the sample. The sample was peripheral blood. The source is a woman aged 80 or over with COVID-19, enrolled during active disease.

The rearrangement uses TRBV5-6 and TRBJ1-4, with D possibly being TRBD1 (6 bases). CDR3 size: 16 residues. CDR1 is SGHDT, CDR2 YYEEEE, per germline. Trimming stripped 2 bases from V and 0 bases from J, with 11 bases between. DNA for the CDR3: TGTGCCAGCAGCTTTGGCAGGGGAACAACTAATGAAAAACTGTTTTTT. Translated, it gives CASSFGRGTTNEKLFF.

The V and J genes are TRBV3-1 (or the pseudogene TRBV3-2) and TRBJ1-4; no definite D call. This CDR3 spans 12 amino acids. CDR1 and CDR2 from the germline V gene are LGHDT and YNNKEL (reference sequence). Trimming removed 1 base at V and 9 bases at J, with 6 bases between. The CDR3, as DNA: TGTGCCAGCAGCCAAGTGAGGCAAAAACTGTTTTTT. This gives the protein CASSQVRQKLFF.

The rearrangement links TRBV21-1 to TRBJ1-2; TRBD1, the table's D call, was not compared with the DNA. TRBV21-1 is given as a pseudogene. This CDR3 is 13 amino acids long. The DNA for the CDR3 is TGTGCCAGCCACCACGAGGAGGGGGCGGGCTACACCTTC. It encodes CASHHEEGAGYTF.

V usage is TRBV5-1 and J usage is TRBJ1-5; no clear D gene. Germline assignment: CDR1 SGHRS and CDR2 YFSETQ. V dropped 1 base and J dropped 4 bases, with 9 bases sitting between them. The CDR3 extends over 14 amino acids. CDR3 DNA sequence: TGCGCCAGCAGCTTGAAGCCGGGAAATCAGCCCCAGCATTTT. It specifies CASSLKPGNQPQHF.

The chain uses TRBV6-2 or TRBV6-3 and TRBJ2-3; TRBD1 is a possible D gene (6 bases). CDR3 size: 15 residues. CDR1 and CDR2 from the germline V gene are MNHEY and SVGEGT. Between the trimmed V and J ends, which lost 2 bases and 2 bases, there was a span of 11 bases. The DNA for the CDR3 is TGTGCCAGCAGTTACATGGGGGCGAACACAGATACGCAGTATTTT. This codes for CASSYMGANTDTQYF.

This clone showed up just once. The J gene is TRBJ1-5, the V gene TRBV19; no clear D. CDR3 length: 16 amino acids. Trimming took off 4 bases at V and 0 bases at J, with 13 bases between the two ends. Per germline, CDR1 LNHDA and CDR2 SQIVND (reference sequence). The CDR3 loop is CASSRGGLNSNQPQHF. DNA of the CDR3: TGTGCCAGTAGTAGGGGAGGACTAAATAGCAATCAGCCCCAGCATTTT.

The genes are TRBV29-1 and TRBJ1-4, with D perhaps matching TRBD1 (6 bases). V was pared by 5 bases and J by 6 bases, with 10 bases between. The CDR3 runs 12 residues. CDR1 and CDR2 (germline): SQVTM, ANQGSEA. CDR3 residues: CSVRGQDEKLFF. The CDR3, as DNA: TGCAGCGTTAGGGGACAAGATGAAAAACTGTTTTTT. The full variable domain, completed using reference TRBV29-1 and TRBJ1-4, is SAVISQKPSRDICQRGTSLTIQCQVDSQVTMMFWYRQQPGQSLTLIATANQGSEATYESGFVIDKFPISRPNLTFSTLTVSNMSPEDSSIYLCSVRGQDEKLFFGSGTQLSVL.

V and J are TRBV4-1 and TRBJ1-2, with unresolved D. The V end was cut by 3 bases, the J end by 0 bases, with 5 bases between. The CDR3 runs to 13 residues. Germline lookup yields CDR1 MGHRA and CDR2 YSYEKL. DNA of the CDR3: TGCGCCAGCAGCCAGGCTTCTAACTATGGCTACACCTTC. It codes for CASSQASNYGYTF.

The chain recombines TRBV7-2 with TRBJ1-2; the D gene is possibly TRBD1 (6 bases). Trimming stripped 6 bases from V and 6 bases from J, with 14 bases between. The CDR3 runs to 13 residues. Germline CDR1 SGHTA, CDR2 FQGNSA. DNA of the CDR3: TGTGCCAGCAGTCATGGACAGATCAATGGCTACACCTTC. Amino acid sequence: CASSHGQINGYTF.

The chain employs TRBV19 and TRBJ1-1; possibly TRBD1 for D (5 bases). Trimming left V 7 bases short and J 4 bases short, with 13 bases between. CDR3 length: 13 amino acids. Germline CDR1 is LNHDA and CDR2 is SQIVND (reference sequence). The CDR3 reads CASTSWGPTEAFF. CDR3 DNA sequence: TGTGCCAGTACCTCGTGGGGCCCCACTGAAGCTTTCTTT. The whole variable domain, remainder taken from reference TRBV19 and TRBJ1-1, is DGGITQSPKYLFRKEGQNVTLSCEQNLNHDAMYWYRQDPGQGLRLIYYSQIVNDFQKGDIAEGYSVSREKKESFPLTVTSAQKNPTAFYLCASTSWGPTEAFFGQGTRLTVV.

This clone appeared a single time. The chain has TRBV19 and TRBJ2-2; 8 nucleotides align to TRBD1. The CDR3 length is 17 residues. V lost 3 bases and J lost 3; bases outside the gene matches: 9. Germline CDR1 reads LNHDA; CDR2 reads SQIVND (reference sequence). In DNA, the CDR3 is TGTGCCAGTAGTATGGGGACAGGAGGATGGGACACCGGGGAGCTGTTTTTT. This encodes CASSMGTGGWDTGELFF.

V gene TRBV18 combines with J gene TRBJ1-1, with TRBD1 identical over 8 bases. The CDR3 runs to 16 residues. The germline V gene encodes CDR1 KGHSH and CDR2 LQKENI. J was trimmed by 2 bases and V by 5 bases; bases with no gene match: 10. The CDR3 region is CASSLRDRRFNTEAFF. CDR3 in DNA: TGTGCCAGCTCATTACGGGACAGGAGATTCAACACTGAAGCTTTCTTT.

The V call is TRBV4-2, the J call TRBJ1-2; D might be TRBD1 (5 bases). V gave up 0 bases and J gave up 8 bases, with 13 bases separating them. This CDR3 has 14 residues. The germline CDR1 and CDR2 sequences are LGHNA and YNFKEQ. The DNA for the CDR3 is TGTGCCAGCAGCCAAGAAATCCAGGGCAGCGGCTACACCTTC. This encodes CASSQEIQGSGYTF.

This clone has only one observation. The gene calls are TRBV27 and TRBJ1-1; D gene ambiguous. The V end lost 6 bases, the J end lost 4 bases, and 12 bases lay between the germline ends. The CDR3 loop spans 13 amino acids. Looked up from germline, CDR1 is MNHEY and CDR2 is SMNVEV (reference sequence). CDR3 coding DNA: TGTGCCAGCAGGCCGGCAGACACCACTGAAGCTTTCTTT. It specifies CASRPADTTEAFF.

The chain couples TRBV5-1 to TRBJ1-1, with a weak D call TRBD1 (6 bases). Germline CDR1 SGHRS, CDR2 YFSETQ. Trimming stripped 2 bases from V and 11 bases from J, with 16 bases between. The CDR3 covers 13 residues. The CDR3: CASSFTGTEVAFF. As DNA, the CDR3 is TGCGCCAGCAGCTTTACAGGGACCGAGGTCGCTTTCTTT.

V is TRBV9 and J is TRBJ2-2, with D perhaps matching TRBD1 (5 bases). CDR1 is SGDLS and CDR2 is YYNGEE in the germline V gene. CDR3 length: 15 amino acids. Deletions cut 0 bases from V and 0 bases from J, with 6 bases between. CDR3 coding DNA: TGTGCCAGCAGCGTAGAGACAGCGAACACCGGGGAGCTGTTTTTT. This encodes CASSVETANTGELFF.

The chain combines TRBV3-1 (or the pseudogene TRBV3-2) with TRBJ2-4; the match to TRBD2 covers 8 bases. Per the germline V gene, CDR1 is LGHDT and CDR2 is YNNKEL (reference sequence). The CDR3 consists of 15 residues. V lost 1 base to trimming and J lost 6 bases; unmatched junction nucleotides: 5. The CDR3 here is CASSQAGGPSNIQYF. The CDR3 coding sequence is TGTGCCAGCAGCCAAGCGGGGGGGCCGTCAAACATTCAGTACTTC.

The chain is built from TRBV18 and TRBJ1-4, with D perhaps TRBD1 (6 bases). There are 19 residues in the CDR3. V was cut by 3 bases and J by 3 bases, with 23 bases left in between. Germline assignment: CDR1 KGHSH and CDR2 LQKENI. CDR3 DNA sequence: TGTGCCAGCTCACCGGCTTTGGGGGCAGGAGTGCACCCTAATGAAAAACTGTTTTTT. Its protein product is CASSPALGAGVHPNEKLFF.

About this clone: This sample also contains other DNA sequences that code for the same CDR3. The rearrangement joins TRBV18 to TRBJ1-1; weak D call: TRBD1 (5 bases). The germline V gene encodes CDR1 KGHSH and CDR2 LQKENI. V gave up 3 bases and J gave up 3 bases, with 8 bases separating them. The CDR3 contains 13 residues. Written as DNA, the CDR3 is TGTGCCAGCTCACCGCAGGGATACACTGAAGCTTTCTTT. It is translated as CASSPQGYTEAFF.

The chain couples TRBV11-1 to TRBJ1-1; D is undetermined. The V end lost 8 bases, the J end lost 0 bases, and 13 bases lay between the germline ends. The CDR3 sequence is 14 residues long. Germline loops: CDR1 SGHAT, CDR2 FQDESV (reference sequence). CDR3 sequence (DNA): TGTGCCAGCTCGTACCGGAGGATGAACACTGAAGCTTTCTTT. Its protein product is CASSYRRMNTEAFF.

This sequence joins TRBV6-5 and TRBJ1-6, with 7 bases aligning to TRBD1. CDR3 length equals 14 residues. Looked up from germline, CDR1 is MNHEY and CDR2 is SVGAGI. The V and J ends lost 6 bases and 6 bases, in that order; junction bases with no gene match: 5. CDR3 nucleotide sequence: TGTGCCAGCAGCTACAGGGGTGTTAATTCACCCCTCCACTTT. This translates into CASSYRGVNSPLHF.